A single sample gave rise to the 23 T cell receptor beta chains below, sequenced in a study of tumor-infiltrating lymphocytes in primary liver carcinoma. Starting from 500 ng of total RNA, TCR beta cDNA was produced with a primer in the constant region. Three rounds of nested multiplex PCR with slightly modified ARM-PCR produced TCR beta libraries. The study ran its first two PCR rounds for roughly 11 cycles each, using TRBV1-TRBV30 forward primers and a C-beta reverse primer. TCRdb used MiXCR to reprocess the multiplex PCR reads, holding one entry per CDR3 protein. This sample has approximately 190,000 distinct CDR3 sequences; around 81% occur once, and the top ten carry about a sixth. Co-extraction yielded RNA and DNA from around 20-30 mg of unsorted bulk tissue. Sequenced: tumor tissue from primary liver carcinoma. Source of these receptors: a man in his forties or fifties with primary liver carcinoma and hepatitis B virus infection.

The DNA of the CDR3 is TGTGCCAGCAGTTTGGGGTTGATGGGCACTGAAGCTTTCTTT. The encoded protein is CASSLGLMGTEAFF. This chain connects TRBV12-3 or TRBV12-4 to TRBJ1-1; D ambiguous. The CDR3 consists of 14 residues. The germline V and J ends were trimmed by 3 bases and 4 bases, with 12 bases remaining between them.

This clonotype was seen a few times. The chain recombines TRBV7-2 with TRBJ2-7; the D gene is possibly TRBD2 (5 bases). The CDR3 loop spans 15 amino acids. V was pared by 2 bases and J by 4 bases, with 15 bases between. Germline assignment: CDR1 SGHTA and CDR2 FQGNSA. The CDR3 DNA follows: TGTGCCAGCAGCTTAAATCCTGGAGGAAAGTACGAGCAGTACTTC. It specifies CASSLNPGGKYEQYF.

Of note for this clonotype: The junction differs from germline at one of its ends, possibly a read error. The V gene is TRBV12-3 or TRBV12-4, the J gene TRBJ1-5, with D hard to call. The CDR3 covers 14 residues. The CDR3 region has the DNA TGTGCCAGCAGTTTTCGGCTGAGCAATCCGCCCCAACATTTT. Translation: CASSFRLSNPPQHF.

This sequence joins TRBV11-2 and TRBJ2-5; 9 nucleotides match TRBD1. Trimming removed 5 bases from V and 14 bases from J; junction bases left unmatched: 18. Germline CDR1 and CDR2: SGHAT and FQNNGV. CDR3 length: 15 residues. The CDR3 DNA reads TGTGCCAGCAGCAGGACAGGGGACAGGCAAGAGACCAACTACTTC. Translation: CASSRTGDRQETNYF.

Of note for this clonotype: As the CDR3 is not closed by the conserved phenylalanine or tryptophan, this likely results from a read error. The genes are TRBV6-6 and TRBJ1-5, with 8 bases fitting TRBD1. From germline, CDR1 is MNHNY and CDR2 SVGAGI (reference sequence). J was trimmed by 7 bases and V by 9 bases; bases with no gene match: 8. CDR3 length equals 13 residues. The DNA for the CDR3 is TGTGCCAGTAGGTCCCCAGGGGGCCAGCCCCAGCATCTT. Its translation is CASRSPGGQPQHL.

The table lists this clonotype with a few counts. A much larger clone differs by one base, so this may be a read error. The V gene is TRBV11-2, the J gene TRBJ2-2, with no clear D. Per the germline V gene, CDR1 is SGHAT and CDR2 is FQNNGV. V lost 8 bases and J lost 7, with 5 bases in between. CDR3 length: 10 residues. CDR3 nucleotides: TGTGCCAGCGGGATCGGGGAGCTGTTTTTT. Amino acids: CASGIGELFF. Together with reference TRBV11-2 and TRBJ2-2, the CDR3 gives the full variable domain: EAGVAQSPRYKIIEKRQSVAFWCNPISGHATLYWYQQILGQGPKLLIQFQNNGVVDDSQLPKDRFSAERLKGVDSTLKIQPAKLEDSAVYLCASGIGELFFGEGSRLTVL.

This clonotype was observed a single time. The germline gene is not matched at one end of the junction; a read error may be the cause. The chain uses TRBV10-3 and TRBJ2-7; D not certain. The CDR3 is made up of 18 amino acids. Looked up from germline, CDR1 is ENHRY and CDR2 is SYGVKD. The DNA for the CDR3 is TGTGCCATCAGTGAGTTGGTCCAGCAGGTCCGTAGAGCCTACGTGCAGTACTTC. Its protein product is CAISELVQQVRRAYVQYF.

For this clonotype: One junction end disagrees with the germline gene, perhaps due to a read error. This chain uses TRBV29-1 with TRBJ1-2; D is undetermined. Germline loops: CDR1 SQVTM, CDR2 ANQGSEA. CDR3 length: 15 residues. The CDR3 region has the DNA TGCAGCCTTGAAGTATCGGCCAGCGCCTCCTATGGCTACACCTTC. Translation: CSLEVSASASYGYTF.

The chain couples TRBV5-5 to TRBJ1-2, with 7 bases aligning to TRBD1. CDR1 SGHKS and CDR2 YYEKEE come from the germline V gene (reference sequence). Trimming took 9 bases from V and 3 from J; bases not matched to a gene: 11. This CDR3 region has 14 residues. The chain's CDR3 is CANIRTGGDYGYTF. As DNA, the CDR3 is TGTGCCAACATCCGGACAGGAGGAGACTATGGCTACACCTTC.

V is TRBV6-6 and J is TRBJ2-1; the D is unclear. Germline loops: CDR1 MNHNY, CDR2 SVGAGI (reference sequence). V was pared by 0 bases and J by 3 bases, with 9 bases between. The CDR3 runs 15 residues. The CDR3: CASSYSNQVYNEQFF. CDR3 in DNA: TGTGCCAGCAGTTACTCAAATCAGGTCTACAATGAGCAGTTCTTC.

In regard to this clonotype: Germline is not matched at one junction end, which may reflect a read error. This chain joins TRBV11-2 and TRBJ2-5; D is perhaps TRBD1 or TRBD2 (5 bases each). From germline, CDR1 is SGHAT and CDR2 FQNNGV. This CDR3 has 11 amino acids. CDR3 DNA: TGTGCCAGCAGTATGGGGGAGACCCAGCACTTC. Its translation is CASSMGETQHF.

V and J are TRBV4-2 and TRBJ2-3; TRBD2 aligns across 8 bases. In germline, CDR1 is LGHNA, CDR2 YNFKEQ. This CDR3 contains 17 residues. V lost 10 bases and J lost 2; bases outside the gene matches: 17. The CDR3, as DNA: TGTGCCACCAACCAAGTCGATGCGGGAGGTTCCACAGATACGCAGTATTTT. Translation gives CATNQVDAGGSTDTQYF.

Worth noting for this clonotype: A much larger clonotype is one base distant, so this may be a read error. This chain connects TRBV28 to TRBJ1-1, with a tentative D call TRBD1 (6 bases). Between the trimmed V and J ends, which lost 9 bases and 5 bases, there was a span of 28 bases. The CDR3 has 17 residues. The germline V gene has CDR1 MDHEN and CDR2 SYDVKM. The CDR3 DNA is TGTGCCAGAAGTATAACCCCACAGGGAGGAGCGGGAACTGAAGCTTTCTTT. This encodes CARSITPQGGAGTEAFF.

This chain joins TRBV18 and TRBJ2-1, with D maybe TRBD1 (5 bases). This CDR3 region has 17 residues. Germline V gene lookup returns CDR1 KGHSH and CDR2 LQKENI. V lost 3 bases, J lost 2 bases, and 17 bases lay in between. CDR3 DNA sequence: TGTGCCAGCTCACCTAAGTCAAGGGGCGCTACCTACAATGAGCAGTTCTTC. Translated: CASSPKSRGATYNEQFF.

Ten or more counts support this clonotype. Here the CDR3 reads CASQGNSPGANVLTF. For the CDR3, the DNA is TGTGCCAGCCAGGGTAATTCGCCTGGGGCCAACGTCCTGACTTTC. The chain joins TRBV7-9 to TRBJ2-6, with D tentatively TRBD1 (5 bases). Between the trimmed V and J ends, which lost 8 bases and 2 bases, there was a span of 13 bases. The CDR3 is 15 residues long. Germline values: CDR1 SEHNR, CDR2 FQNEAQ (reference sequence).

V gene TRBV4-2 combines with J gene TRBJ1-2; no clear D gene. This CDR3 spans 16 amino acids. The germline gives CDR1 LGHNA, CDR2 YNFKEQ. Trimming took off 1 base at V and 4 bases at J, with 16 bases between the two ends. The CDR3 sequence is CASSQGVRALLYGYTF. The CDR3 region has the DNA TGTGCCAGCAGCCAAGGTGTCCGCGCCCTTCTCTATGGCTACACCTTC.

Remarks on this clonotype: An end of the junction differs from the germline gene, which may be a read error. J is TRBJ1-2 and V is TRBV6-1; 8 bases map to TRBD1. This CDR3 spans 14 amino acids. Germline assignment: CDR1 MNHNS and CDR2 SASEGT. Here the CDR3 reads CANSEPGGGYGYTF. CDR3 bases: TGTGCCAACAGTGAACCAGGGGGCGGATATGGCTACACTTTC.

The V and J genes are TRBV2 and TRBJ2-3; D might be TRBD2 (7 bases). The CDR3 has 13 amino acids. V was cut by 3 bases and J by 8 bases, with 12 bases left in between. The germline V gene has CDR1 SNHLY and CDR2 FYNNEI. The CDR3 sequence is CASSDGGGATQYF. In DNA, the CDR3 is TGTGCCAGCAGTGATGGGGGGGGCGCTACGCAGTATTTT.

The rearrangement uses TRBV6-2 or TRBV6-3 and TRBJ1-2; D unclear. Germline V gives CDR1 MNHEY, CDR2 SVGEGT. The CDR3 runs to 14 residues. Deletions cut 9 bases from V and 6 bases from J, with 20 bases between. As DNA, the CDR3 is TGTGCCAGTAGCTTCGGACCAATGAACCATGGCTACACCTTC. It encodes CASSFGPMNHGYTF.

This clonotype came up many times. The genes are TRBV12-3 or TRBV12-4 and TRBJ1-6; 8 bases fit TRBD1. The V segment lost 6 bases and the J segment 10 bases; nucleotides outside the gene matches: 11. The CDR3 has 15 residues. The CDR3 loop is CASSRDRRAGSPLHF. In DNA form, the CDR3 reads TGTGCCAGCAGCCGGGACAGGAGAGCAGGGTCACCCCTCCACTTT.

In the case of this clonotype: As the CDR3 is not closed by the conserved phenylalanine or tryptophan, this likely results from a read error. The chain recombines TRBV11-1 with TRBJ1-6; a possible D gene is TRBD1 (5 bases). Germline CDR1 reads SGHAT; CDR2 reads FQDESV (reference sequence). CDR3 length equals 13 residues. The CDR3 bases are TGTGCCAGTAGACGGACACTGGTTTCACGCCTCCACATT. The encoded protein is CASRRTLVSRLHI.

In regard to this clonotype: One end of the junction is discordant with germline, which a read error may explain. The chain employs TRBV10-3 and TRBJ1-1, with TRBD1 matching 7 bases. CDR3 length equals 14 residues. Germline V gene sequence: CDR1 ENHRY, CDR2 SYGVKD. The CDR3 coding sequence is TGTGCCATCAGTGGACAGGGTCTGAACACTCAAGCTTTCTTT. Amino acid sequence: CAISGQGLNTQAFF.

Regarding this clonotype: Compared with germline, one end of the junction differs, possibly owing to a read error. In DNA form, the CDR3 reads TGCGCCAGGAGCCAAGAAGTACATAAGCCCCAGCATTTT. It translates to CARSQEVHKPQHF. The chain carries TRBV4-3 and TRBJ1-5; D is ambiguous. Germline CDR1 reads LGHNA; CDR2 reads YSLEER. The CDR3 extends over 13 amino acids.